This entry lists 8 T cell receptor beta chains sequenced from one sample in a study of blood T cell repertoires in COVID-19. Clones were read by immunoSEQ multiplex PCR, and TCRdb kept only the in-frame ones, dropping some. The profile shows 150,000 to 200,000 clones, more than 70% of them singletons. Input material: peripheral blood. These receptors came from a man aged 35 to 55 with active or convalescent COVID-19.

This chain connects TRBV18 to TRBJ2-1; possibly TRBD2 for D (6 bases). The CDR3 is 14 amino acids. V shed 0 bases and J shed 8 bases, with 11 bases lying between them. Per germline, CDR1 KGHSH and CDR2 LQKENI. The CDR3 here is CASSPPNGEDEQFF. The CDR3 DNA is TGTGCCAGCTCACCACCTAACGGGGAGGATGAGCAGTTCTTC.

The chain links TRBV5-8 to TRBJ2-5; 7 bases fit TRBD1. The CDR3 loop spans 14 amino acids. Unmatched junction bases numbered 9, after V lost 6 bases and J lost 4 bases. The germline CDR1 and CDR2 sequences are SGHTS and YDEGEE. The CDR3 is CASKLTGAGETQYF. The CDR3 nucleotides read TGTGCCAGCAAACTCACAGGGGCCGGAGAGACCCAGTACTTC.

V is TRBV18 and J is TRBJ1-2, with D perhaps matching TRBD1 (6 bases). CDR1 is KGHSH, CDR2 LQKENI, per germline. This CDR3 region has 14 residues. V lost 6 bases, J lost 6 bases, and 17 bases lay in between. The CDR3, as DNA: TGTGCCAGCTCGATACAGGGAGGGATACATGGCTACACCTTC. Protein product: CASSIQGGIHGYTF.

The chain combines TRBV14 with TRBJ2-1; D possibly corresponds to TRBD2 (5 bases). This CDR3 spans 13 amino acids. Germline V CDR1 and CDR2: SGHDN, FVKESK. V shed 3 bases and J shed 8 bases, with 11 bases lying between them. CDR3 DNA sequence: TGTGCCAGCAGCCAGGTGAGGGCGGATGAGCAGTTCTTC. Translating gives CASSQVRADEQFF.

V usage is TRBV6-1 and J usage is TRBJ2-2, with D uncertain. Per germline, CDR1 MNHNS and CDR2 SASEGT. The CDR3 is 13 residues long. Trimming left V 3 bases short and J 2 bases short, with 4 bases between. DNA for the CDR3: TGTGCCAGCAGTGACAGAAACACCGGGGAGCTGTTTTTT. Translation gives CASSDRNTGELFF.

This clone was seen a handful of times. The chain has TRBV4-1 and TRBJ2-7; a weak D match, TRBD2 (7 bases). Per the germline V gene, CDR1 is MGHRA and CDR2 is YSYEKL. The CDR3 consists of 16 residues. Deletions cut 0 bases from V and 3 bases from J, with 15 bases between. CDR3 loop: CASSQDISGGLYEQYF. The CDR3 coding sequence is TGCGCCAGCAGCCAAGATATCTCGGGGGGCCTCTACGAGCAGTACTTC.

The V and J genes are TRBV5-4 and TRBJ2-1; 12 bases fit TRBD2. Looked up from germline, CDR1 is SGHNT and CDR2 is YYREEE (reference sequence). The CDR3 consists of 16 residues. Trimming removed 0 bases from V and 6 bases from J; junction bases left unmatched: 4. The CDR3 nucleotides are TGTGCCAGCAGCTTGGCCCTAGCGGGGGGGCCCAATGAGCAGTTCTTC. Translation gives CASSLALAGGPNEQFF.

V is TRBV9 and J is TRBJ2-7; 12 bases agree with TRBD1. The CDR3 length is 15 residues. Germline assignment: CDR1 SGDLS and CDR2 YYNGEE. The trim removed 3 bases at V and 4 bases at J, leaving 5 bases unmatched. The CDR3 coding sequence is TGTGCCAGCAGCGGAGGGACAGGGGGCGCGTACGAGCAGTACTTC. This encodes CASSGGTGGAYEQYF. The whole variable domain, filled in from reference TRBV9 and TRBJ2-7, reads DSGVTQTPKHLITATGQRVTLRCSPRSGDLSVYWYQQSLDQGLQFLIQYYNGEERAKGNILERFSAQQFPDLHSELNLSSLELGDSALYFCASSGGTGGAYEQYFGPGTRLTVT.